Below, one T cell receptor (beta chain) is given with its context. Primers for the PCR totalled 60 Vbeta and 13 Jbeta. The method was immunoSEQ multiplex PCR; TCRdb's version includes in-frame clones alone and lacks a portion of them. Of around 100,000 clones in the sample, around 80% are singletons; the top ten hold approximately 1.7%. This entry belongs to a study of cytomegalovirus exposure and HLA in healthy donors. The CDR3 contains 14 residues. Trimming left V 3 bases short and J 5 bases short, with 13 bases between. Germline CDR1 ENHRY, CDR2 SYGVKD. This receptor was obtained from a woman between 40 and 55 years old in good health and CMV-seronegative. Sequencing was performed on PBMCs. The chain uses TRBV10-3 and TRBJ2-5; D perhaps matches TRBD1 (5 bases). Written as DNA, the CDR3 is TGTGCCATCAGTGAAGATGGGGCTTTGGAGACCCAGTACTTC. Protein product: CAISEDGALETQYF.